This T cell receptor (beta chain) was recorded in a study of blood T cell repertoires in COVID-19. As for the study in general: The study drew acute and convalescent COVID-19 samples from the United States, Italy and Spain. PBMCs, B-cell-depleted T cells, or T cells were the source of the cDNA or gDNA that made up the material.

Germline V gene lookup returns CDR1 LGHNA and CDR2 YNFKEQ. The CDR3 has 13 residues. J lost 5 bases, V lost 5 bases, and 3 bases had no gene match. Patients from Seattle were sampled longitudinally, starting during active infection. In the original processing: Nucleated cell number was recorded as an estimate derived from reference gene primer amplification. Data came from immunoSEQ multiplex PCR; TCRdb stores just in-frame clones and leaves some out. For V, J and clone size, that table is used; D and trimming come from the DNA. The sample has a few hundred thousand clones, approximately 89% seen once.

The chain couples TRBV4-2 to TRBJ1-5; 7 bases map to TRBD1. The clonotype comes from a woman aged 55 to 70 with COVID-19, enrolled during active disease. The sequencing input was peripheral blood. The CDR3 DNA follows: TGTGCCAGCAGCGCACAGGGGTATCAGCCCCAGCATTTT. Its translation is CASSAQGYQPQHF.